Below are 26 T cell receptor beta chains sequenced from a single sample in a study of blood T cell repertoires in COVID-19. Produced via immunoSEQ multiplex PCR; TCRdb's table is partial and in-frame only. The repertoire holds some 450,000 clones, with around nine tenths as singletons. Source material: peripheral blood. The receptors here all came from a man aged 18 to 30 with COVID-19, enrolled during active disease.

The chain joins TRBV5-6 to TRBJ1-1; 9 nucleotides line up with TRBD1. CDR1 and CDR2 (germline): SGHDT, YYEEEE. This CDR3 contains 15 residues. The V gene end was trimmed by 2 bases and the J gene end by 10 bases; junction bases not matched to a gene: 12. The CDR3 bases are TGTGCCAGCAGCTTATCGGGACAGGGTTTCAGTGGAGCTTTCTTT. Translating it yields CASSLSGQGFSGAFF.

This chain connects TRBV19 to TRBJ1-2; D is unresolved. The CDR3 totals 13 residues. Trimming removed 2 bases from V and 8 bases from J, with 12 bases in between. Germline V gives CDR1 LNHDA, CDR2 SQIVND (reference sequence). CDR3 bases: TGTGCCAGTAGTATATCCCACCGTGGCGGCTACACCTTC. Translating gives CASSISHRGGYTF.

V is TRBV30 and J is TRBJ2-7; 10 bases fit TRBD2. The CDR3 loop spans 16 amino acids. With V trimmed by 0 bases and J by 3 bases, 8 bases remained unmatched. Germline values: CDR1 GTSNPN, CDR2 SVGIG (reference sequence). For the CDR3, the DNA is TGTGCCTGGAGTGTACGAGCTAGCGGGAGATACTACGAGCAGTACTTC. It codes for CAWSVRASGRYYEQYF.

The chain recombines TRBV4-2 with TRBJ2-3; D gene uncertain. Per germline, CDR1 LGHNA and CDR2 YNFKEQ. The CDR3 extends over 14 amino acids. Trimming cost V 0 bases and J 4 bases, with 8 bases left between them. The DNA of the CDR3 is TGTGCCAGCAGCCAAGAGTCGCGAGCAGATACGCAGTATTTT. This sequence encodes CASSQESRADTQYF.

The J gene is TRBJ1-1, the V gene TRBV25-1, with TRBD1 matching over 8 bases. V gave up 6 bases and J gave up 1 base; unmatched junction bases: 7. This CDR3 is 15 amino acids long. Germline V CDR1 and CDR2: MGHDK, SYGVNS. CDR3 nucleotides: TGTGCCAGCAGGGGTTCGACAGGGGCGAACACTGAAGCTTTCTTT. It codes for CASRGSTGANTEAFF.

The chain uses TRBV6-1 and TRBJ1-2; a weak D match, TRBD1 (5 bases). Germline lookup yields CDR1 MNHNS and CDR2 SASEGT. Trimming took 0 bases from V and 9 from J, leaving 20 bases between them. This CDR3 is built from 16 residues. The CDR3 reads CASSEAFGPGKLSYTF. CDR3 DNA sequence: TGTGCCAGCAGTGAAGCTTTTGGACCAGGGAAGTTGAGCTACACCTTC.

The chain uses TRBV2 and TRBJ2-7; a possible D gene is TRBD1 (5 bases). The ends were cut back, 7 bases at V and 6 bases at J, with 16 bases in the middle. CDR1 is SNHLY, CDR2 FYNNEI, per germline. CDR3 length equals 13 residues. This CDR3 reads CASNWAARGEQYF. In DNA form, the CDR3 reads TGTGCCAGCAATTGGGCAGCTAGGGGCGAGCAGTACTTC.

The rearrangement uses TRBV19 and TRBJ1-2, with D perhaps TRBD1 (6 bases). Trimming stripped 8 bases from V and 2 bases from J, with 12 bases between. The CDR3 spans 13 residues. CDR1 is LNHDA and CDR2 is SQIVND in the germline V gene (reference sequence). In DNA form, the CDR3 reads TGTGCCAGTCATACAGGGTTGAACTATGGCTACACCTTC. This sequence encodes CASHTGLNYGYTF. The full variable domain, rest sourced from reference TRBV19 and TRBJ1-2, is DGGITQSPKYLFRKEGQNVTLSCEQNLNHDAMYWYRQDPGQGLRLIYYSQIVNDFQKGDIAEGYSVSREKKESFPLTVTSAQKNPTAFYLCASHTGLNYGYTFGSGTRLTVV.

J is TRBJ2-2 and V is TRBV14; D call uncertain. CDR3 length: 12 amino acids. Germline V gene lookup returns CDR1 SGHDN and CDR2 FVKESK. Trimming removed 1 base from V and 7 bases from J, with 4 bases in between. The CDR3 nucleotides are TGTGCCAGCAGCCAAGTATACGGGGAGCTGTTTTTT. Residues: CASSQVYGELFF.

This chain joins TRBV5-1 and TRBJ1-1; D ambiguous. CDR1 and CDR2 (germline): SGHRS, YFSETQ. Trimming left V 4 bases short and J 6 bases short, with 16 bases between. The CDR3 is 14 amino acids. This CDR3 is CASSGGVLSAEAFF. The DNA for the CDR3 is TGCGCCAGCAGCGGAGGAGTTTTGAGTGCTGAAGCTTTCTTT.

The V and J genes are TRBV11-2 and TRBJ1-6, with D perhaps matching TRBD1 (6 bases). Germline assignment: CDR1 SGHAT and CDR2 FQNNGV. The V gene lost 1 base and the J gene lost 7 bases, with 17 bases spanning the gap. The CDR3 extends over 17 amino acids. In DNA form, the CDR3 reads TGTGCCAGCAGCTTAGCCGGACAGACAATACGAAATTCACCCCTCCACTTT. Translating it yields CASSLAGQTIRNSPLHF.

Notes on this clone: Other nucleotide sequences from this sample produce the same CDR3. The chain joins TRBV5-1 to TRBJ2-3; TRBD2 aligns across 9 bases. Germline CDR1 SGHRS, CDR2 YFSETQ. This CDR3 contains 15 residues. The J segment lost 3 bases and the V segment lost 3 bases, leaving 5 bases of the junction unmatched. CDR3 DNA: TGCGCCAGCAGCTCTGCGGGAGGGCCGACAGATACGCAGTATTTT. Translation: CASSSAGGPTDTQYF.

This chain uses TRBV7-2 with TRBJ2-3; no firm D call. The V gene lost 1 base and the J gene lost 3 bases, with 5 bases spanning the gap. This CDR3 comprises 13 residues. Germline V gene data show CDR1 as SGHTA and CDR2 as FQGNSA. CDR3 sequence (DNA): TGTGCCAGCAGCTTAGACCGGACAGATACGCAGTATTTT. Translating it yields CASSLDRTDTQYF.

The CDR3 loop is CASSESRFGIESEAFF. The CDR3 DNA follows: TGCGCCAGCAGTGAGTCGAGATTCGGGATTGAGTCTGAAGCTTTCTTT. The rearrangement uses TRBV10-1 and TRBJ1-1; no clear D gene. The V and J ends lost 0 bases and 6 bases respectively, with 17 bases between them. The CDR3 spans 16 residues. From germline, CDR1 is WNHNN and CDR2 SYGVQD (reference sequence).

The chain combines TRBV18 with TRBJ1-2, with 7 bases lining up with TRBD1. The germline V gene encodes CDR1 KGHSH and CDR2 LQKENI. The CDR3 runs to 13 residues. V dropped 6 bases and J dropped 8; count of bases not matched to a gene: 9. CDR3 protein: CASSGTALEGYTF. The CDR3 nucleotides are TGTGCCAGCTCCGGGACAGCTCTGGAGGGCTACACCTTC. Based on the CDR3 plus reference TRBV18 and TRBJ1-2, the full variable domain is NAGVMQNPRHLVRRRGQEARLRCSPMKGHSHVYWYRQLPEEGLKFMVYLQKENIIDESGMPKERFSAEFPKEGPSILRIQQVVRGDSAAYFCASSGTALEGYTFGSGTRLTVV.

The chain recombines TRBV4-2 with TRBJ1-4, with 8 bases fitting TRBD1. This CDR3 spans 15 amino acids. V gave up 3 bases and J gave up 6 bases; unmatched junction bases: 6. Germline CDR1 LGHNA, CDR2 YNFKEQ. CDR3 in DNA: TGTGCCAGCAGCCAGACCGGGACAGGACATGAAAAACTGTTTTTT. Residues: CASSQTGTGHEKLFF.

CDR3: CATSDGLAGNGNEQFF. CDR3 nucleotide sequence: TGTGCCACCAGTGATGGACTAGCGGGAAACGGGAATGAGCAGTTCTTC. The J gene is TRBJ2-1, the V gene TRBV24-1; 12 bases are a match to TRBD2. Germline CDR1 is KGHDR and CDR2 is SFDVKD. Unmatched junction bases numbered 6, after V lost 3 bases and J lost 7 bases. This CDR3 has 16 amino acids.

The rearrangement uses TRBV6-6 and TRBJ1-2; tentatively, D is TRBD1 (5 bases). The germline V and J ends were trimmed by 5 bases and 7 bases, with 14 bases remaining between them. The CDR3 runs 13 residues. Germline CDR1 and CDR2: MNHNY and SVGAGI (reference sequence). CDR3 region: CASSPPTETGYTF. The CDR3 DNA follows: TGTGCCAGCAGTCCACCGACAGAAACTGGCTACACCTTC.

The V call is TRBV6-5, the J call TRBJ2-1; 8 bases agree with TRBD1. Germline loops: CDR1 MNHEY, CDR2 SVGAGI. The junction had 11 bases not matched to a gene; V was cut back by 7 bases and J by 6 bases. The CDR3 consists of 15 residues. In nucleotides, the CDR3 is TGTGCCAGCATCGACCGGGACAGGTATGGCAATGAGCAGTTCTTC. Its protein is CASIDRDRYGNEQFF.

The chain uses TRBV2 and TRBJ2-6, with no clear D. Trimming stripped 3 bases from V and 0 bases from J, with 12 bases between. This CDR3 is 17 amino acids long. Germline V gene lookup returns CDR1 SNHLY and CDR2 FYNNEI. The chain's CDR3 is CASSEETLSSGANVLTF. The CDR3 nucleotides are TGTGCCAGCAGTGAGGAGACGTTAAGCTCTGGGGCCAACGTCCTGACTTTC. Supplemented by reference TRBV2 and TRBJ2-6, the full variable domain reads EPEVTQTPSHQVTQMGQEVILRCVPISNHLYFYWYRQILGQKVEFLVSFYNNEISEKSEIFDDQFSVERPDGSNFTLKIRSTKLEDSAMYFCASSEETLSSGANVLTFGAGSRLTVL.

V and J are TRBV7-3 and TRBJ2-1; D perhaps matches TRBD2 (5 bases). The germline CDR1 and CDR2 sequences are SGHTA and FQGTGA. The CDR3 covers 17 residues. V was cut by 2 bases and J by 5 bases, with 19 bases left in between. Here the CDR3 DNA reads TGTGCCAGCAGCTTAGATCCGAGTCTCCCCGGGGACAATGAGCAGTTCTTC. Translation: CASSLDPSLPGDNEQFF.

V and J are TRBV30 and TRBJ2-2; a possible D gene is TRBD1 (6 bases). CDR3 length equals 14 residues. Per the germline V gene, CDR1 is GTSNPN and CDR2 is SVGIG (reference sequence). V lost 4 bases, J lost 2 bases, and 11 bases lay in between. This CDR3 reads CAWTRDKNTGELFF. The CDR3 DNA sequence: TGTGCCTGGACCCGGGACAAAAACACCGGGGAGCTGTTTTTT.

The rearrangement joins TRBV30 to TRBJ1-4; 9 nucleotides match TRBD1. CDR1 and CDR2 (germline): GTSNPN, SVGIG (reference sequence). The junction had 4 bases not matched to a gene; V was cut back by 3 bases and J by 8 bases. This CDR3 region has 13 residues. The CDR3 coding sequence is TGTGCCTGGAGCGGGGACAGGGCCGAAAAACTGTTTTTT. Translated: CAWSGDRAEKLFF.

CDR3 bases: TGTGCCAGTAGTACCACAGACTCTGGGGCCAACGTCCTGACTTTC. Protein sequence: CASSTTDSGANVLTF. This rearrangement joins TRBV19 to TRBJ2-6; no definite D call. The germline V gene has CDR1 LNHDA and CDR2 SQIVND (reference sequence). V was trimmed by 4 bases and J by 0 bases, leaving 7 bases between them. The CDR3 totals 15 residues.

The V and J genes are TRBV3-1 (or the pseudogene TRBV3-2) and TRBJ1-2; 9 nucleotides match TRBD1. Germline CDR1 reads LGHDT; CDR2 reads YNNKEL (reference sequence). The CDR3 runs to 16 residues. The junction had 6 bases not matched to a gene; V was cut back by 1 base and J by 3 bases. The CDR3 sequence is CASSQATGGDYYGYTF. The CDR3 DNA is TGTGCCAGCAGCCAAGCGACAGGGGGGGACTACTATGGCTACACCTTC.

V and J are TRBV14 and TRBJ2-7, with 7 bases matching TRBD2. Trimming at V came to 3 bases and at J to 6 bases, leaving 5 bases not matched to a gene. This CDR3 is 13 amino acids long. From germline, CDR1 is SGHDN and CDR2 FVKESK. The CDR3 sequence is CASSQMGRVEQYF. The CDR3 DNA follows: TGTGCCAGCAGCCAGATGGGGAGGGTCGAGCAGTACTTC.